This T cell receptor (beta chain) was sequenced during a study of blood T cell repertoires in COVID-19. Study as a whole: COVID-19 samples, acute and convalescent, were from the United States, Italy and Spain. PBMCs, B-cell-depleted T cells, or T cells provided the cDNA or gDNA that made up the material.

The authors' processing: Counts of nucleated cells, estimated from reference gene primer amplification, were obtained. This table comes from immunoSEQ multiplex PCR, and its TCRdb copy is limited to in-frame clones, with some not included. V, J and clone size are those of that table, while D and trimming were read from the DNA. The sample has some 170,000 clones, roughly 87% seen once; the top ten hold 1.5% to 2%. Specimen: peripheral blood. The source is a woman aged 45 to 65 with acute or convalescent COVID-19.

CDR3 amino acids: CASRPAGVGNTIYF. As DNA, the CDR3 is TGTGCCAGCAGACCCGCGGGGGTGGGAAACACCATATATTTT. The rearrangement links TRBV7-2 to TRBJ1-3; maybe TRBD1 (5 bases). CDR1 is SGHTA and CDR2 is FQGNSA in the germline V gene. The CDR3 extends over 14 amino acids. Trimming stripped 6 bases from V and 4 bases from J, with 13 bases between. Full variable domain (remainder filled in from reference TRBV7-2 and TRBJ1-3): GAGVSQSPSNKVTEKGKDVELRCDPISGHTALYWYRQSLGQGLEFLIYFQGNSAPDKSGLPSDRFSAERTGGSVSTLTIQRTQQEDSAVYLCASRPAGVGNTIYFGEGSWLTVV.